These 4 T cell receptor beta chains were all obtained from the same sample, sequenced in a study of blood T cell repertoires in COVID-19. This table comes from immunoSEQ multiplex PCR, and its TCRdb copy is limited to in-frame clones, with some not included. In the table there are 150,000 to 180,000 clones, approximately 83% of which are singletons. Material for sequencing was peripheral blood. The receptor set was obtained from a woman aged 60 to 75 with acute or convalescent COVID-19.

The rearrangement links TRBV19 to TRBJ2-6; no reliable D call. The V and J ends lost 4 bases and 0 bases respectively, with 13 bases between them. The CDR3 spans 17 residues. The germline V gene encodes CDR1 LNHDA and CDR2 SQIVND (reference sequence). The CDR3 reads CASSSSVLSSGANVLTF. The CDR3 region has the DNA TGTGCCAGTAGTAGCTCAGTTTTAAGCTCTGGGGCCAACGTCCTGACTTTC. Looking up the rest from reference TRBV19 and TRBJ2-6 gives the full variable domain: DGGITQSPKYLFRKEGQNVTLSCEQNLNHDAMYWYRQDPGQGLRLIYYSQIVNDFQKGDIAEGYSVSREKKESFPLTVTSAQKNPTAFYLCASSSSVLSSGANVLTFGAGSRLTVL.

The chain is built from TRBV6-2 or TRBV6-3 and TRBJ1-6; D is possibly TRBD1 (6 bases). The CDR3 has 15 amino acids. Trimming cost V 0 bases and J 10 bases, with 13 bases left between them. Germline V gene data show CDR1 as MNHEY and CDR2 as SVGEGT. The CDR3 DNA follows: TGTGCCAGCAGTTACTCGCCAGGGGCTGGGTCACCCCTCCACTTT. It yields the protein CASSYSPGAGSPLHF.

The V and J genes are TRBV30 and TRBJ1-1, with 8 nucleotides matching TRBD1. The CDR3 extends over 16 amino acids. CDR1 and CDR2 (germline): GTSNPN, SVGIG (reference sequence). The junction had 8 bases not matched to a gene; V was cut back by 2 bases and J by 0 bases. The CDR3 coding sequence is TGTGCCTGGAGTTTTAAAGGACAGGGTGTGAACACTGAAGCTTTCTTT. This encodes CAWSFKGQGVNTEAFF. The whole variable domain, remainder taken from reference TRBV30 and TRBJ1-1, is SQTIHQWPATLVQPVGSPLSLECTVEGTSNPNLYWYRQAAGRGLQLLFYSVGIGQISSEVPQNLSASRPQDRQFILSSKKLLLSDSGFYLCAWSFKGQGVNTEAFFGQGTRLTVV.

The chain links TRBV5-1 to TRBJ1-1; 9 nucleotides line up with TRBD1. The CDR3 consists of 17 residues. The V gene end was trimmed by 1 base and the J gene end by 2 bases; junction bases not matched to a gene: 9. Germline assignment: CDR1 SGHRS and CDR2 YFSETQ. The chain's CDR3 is CASSLRATGGGNTEAFF. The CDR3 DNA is TGCGCCAGCAGCTTGCGGGCTACAGGGGGCGGAAACACTGAAGCTTTCTTT. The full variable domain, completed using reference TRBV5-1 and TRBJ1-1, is KAGVTQTPRYLIKTRGQQVTLSCSPISGHRSVSWYQQTPGQGLQFLFEYFSETQRNKGNFPGRFSGRQFSNSRSEMNVSTLELGDSALYLCASSLRATGGGNTEAFFGQGTRLTVV.